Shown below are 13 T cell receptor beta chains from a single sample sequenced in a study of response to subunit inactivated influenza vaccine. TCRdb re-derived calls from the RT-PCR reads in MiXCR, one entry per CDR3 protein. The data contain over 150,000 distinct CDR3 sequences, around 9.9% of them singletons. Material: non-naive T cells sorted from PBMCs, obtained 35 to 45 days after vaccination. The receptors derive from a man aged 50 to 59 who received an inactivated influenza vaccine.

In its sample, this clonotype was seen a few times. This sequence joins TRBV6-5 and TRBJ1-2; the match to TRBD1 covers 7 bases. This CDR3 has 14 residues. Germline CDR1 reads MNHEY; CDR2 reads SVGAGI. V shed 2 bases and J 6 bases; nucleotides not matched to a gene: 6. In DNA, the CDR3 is TGTGCCAGCAGTTACGCTGGACAGGTTGATGGCTACACCTTC. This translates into CASSYAGQVDGYTF.

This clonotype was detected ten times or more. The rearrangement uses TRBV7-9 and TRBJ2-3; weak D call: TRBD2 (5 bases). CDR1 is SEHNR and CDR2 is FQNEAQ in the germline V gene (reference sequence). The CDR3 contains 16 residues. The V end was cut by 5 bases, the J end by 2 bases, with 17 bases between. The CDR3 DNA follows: TGTGCCAGCAGCAACCCGGGGAGTATGGACACAGATACGCAGTATTTT. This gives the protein CASSNPGSMDTDTQYF.

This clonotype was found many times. For the CDR3, the DNA is TGCACCGTTCGGGACAGGGGGCCGTACAATGAGCAGTTCTTC. This gives the protein CTVRDRGPYNEQFF. The chain carries TRBV20-1 and TRBJ2-1; TRBD1 agrees at 12 bases. The CDR3 has 14 amino acids. Per the germline V gene, CDR1 is DFQATT and CDR2 is SNEGSKA (reference sequence).

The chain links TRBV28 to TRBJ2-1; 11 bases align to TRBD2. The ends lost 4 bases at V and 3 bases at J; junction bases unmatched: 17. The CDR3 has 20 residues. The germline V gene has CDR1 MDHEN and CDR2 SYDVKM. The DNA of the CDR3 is TGTGCCAGCAGTTCCGGGTGGGCTAGCGGGGGGCGGAGAGGCTACAATGAGCAGTTCTTC. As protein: CASSSGWASGGRRGYNEQFF.

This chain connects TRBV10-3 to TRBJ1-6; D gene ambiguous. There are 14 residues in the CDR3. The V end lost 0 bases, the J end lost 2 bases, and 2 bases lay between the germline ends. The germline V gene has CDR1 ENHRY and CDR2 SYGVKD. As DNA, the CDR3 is TGTGCCATCAGTGAGTCGGCCTATAATTCACCCCTCCACTTT. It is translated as CAISESAYNSPLHF.

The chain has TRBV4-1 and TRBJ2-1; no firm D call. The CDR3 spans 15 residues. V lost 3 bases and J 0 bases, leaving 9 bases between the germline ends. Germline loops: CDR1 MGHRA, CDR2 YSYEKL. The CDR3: CASSQGTYSYNEQFF. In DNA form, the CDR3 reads TGCGCCAGCAGCCAGGGTACTTACTCCTACAATGAGCAGTTCTTC.

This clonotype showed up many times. The CDR3 coding sequence is TGCAGTGCCCCTAGCCAGGGCTCTAGAAACGAGCAGTACTTC. This translates into CSAPSQGSRNEQYF. This chain uses TRBV20-1 with TRBJ2-7; either TRBD1 or TRBD2 may supply D (5 bases each). Germline V lookup: CDR1 DFQATT, CDR2 SNEGSKA (reference sequence). The CDR3 spans 14 residues. Trimming shortened V by 6 bases and J by 5 bases, and 20 bases separated the two germline ends.

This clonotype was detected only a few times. The CDR3: CASSQEAGRRSEKLFF. CDR3 in DNA: TGTGCCAGCAGCCAAGAAGCGGGACGTCGGAGTGAAAAACTGTTTTTT. The rearrangement uses TRBV4-2 and TRBJ1-4, with a possible D match to TRBD1 (5 bases). Looked up from germline, CDR1 is LGHNA and CDR2 is YNFKEQ. V shed 0 bases and J shed 7 bases, with 15 bases lying between them. This CDR3 comprises 16 residues.

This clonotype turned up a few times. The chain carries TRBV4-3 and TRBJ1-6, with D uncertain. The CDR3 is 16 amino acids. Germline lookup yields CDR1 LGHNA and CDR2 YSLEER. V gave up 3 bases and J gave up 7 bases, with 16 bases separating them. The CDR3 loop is CASSHDTRAENSPLHF. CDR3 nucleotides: TGCGCCAGCAGCCATGACACTCGGGCCGAGAATTCACCCCTCCACTTT.

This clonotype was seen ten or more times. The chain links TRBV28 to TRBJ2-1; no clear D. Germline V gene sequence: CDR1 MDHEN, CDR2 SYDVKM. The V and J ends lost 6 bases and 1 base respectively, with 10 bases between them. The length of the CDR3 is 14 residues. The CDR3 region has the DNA TGTGCCAGCAGGGTGAGGAGTTCCTACAATGAGCAGTTCTTC. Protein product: CASRVRSSYNEQFF.

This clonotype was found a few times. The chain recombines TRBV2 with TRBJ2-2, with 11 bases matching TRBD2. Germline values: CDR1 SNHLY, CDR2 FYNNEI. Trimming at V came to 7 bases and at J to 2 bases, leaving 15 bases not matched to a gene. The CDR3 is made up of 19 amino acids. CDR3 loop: CASTSPSGGLQSNTGELFF. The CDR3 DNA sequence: TGTGCCAGCACTTCTCCTAGCGGGGGGTTACAATCCAACACCGGGGAGCTGTTTTTT.

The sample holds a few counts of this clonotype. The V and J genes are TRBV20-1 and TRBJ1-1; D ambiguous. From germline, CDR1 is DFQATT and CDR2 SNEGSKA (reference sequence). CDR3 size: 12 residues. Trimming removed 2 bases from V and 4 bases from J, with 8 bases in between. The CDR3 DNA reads TGCAGTGCTAGATTAGCGGGCACTGAAGCTTTCTTT. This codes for CSARLAGTEAFF.

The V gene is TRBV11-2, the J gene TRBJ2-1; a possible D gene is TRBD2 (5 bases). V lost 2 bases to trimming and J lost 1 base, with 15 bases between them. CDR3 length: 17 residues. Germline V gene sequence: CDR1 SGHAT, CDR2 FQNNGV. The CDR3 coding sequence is TGTGCCAGCAGCTTATATCTAGCCAAGCAGTCCTACAATGAGCAGTTCTTC. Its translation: CASSLYLAKQSYNEQFF.